This record covers a single T cell receptor beta chain. Its target is unknown. The data derive from a study of cytomegalovirus exposure and HLA in healthy donors. Study-level findings and limits: In a later analysis, TCR beta V- and J-gene trimming showed a link to a missense DCLRE1C variant. Investigators reported 164 TCR beta chains as tied to cytomegalovirus.

The primer mix had 60 Vbeta and 13 Jbeta primers. The assay was immunoSEQ multiplex PCR, and TCRdb's table has in-frame clones only and misses some. The sample yields fewer than 200,000 clones, 9.5% to 15% seen once. Donors were ostensibly healthy at sampling, although undocumented immune exposures were probable. J lost 6 bases, V lost 3 bases, and 3 bases had no gene match. Germline V lookup: CDR1 LGHNA, CDR2 YSLEER. The CDR3 is 15 amino acids. This clonotype was obtained from a man aged 50-59 years in good health and CMV-seropositive. The specimen was PBMCs. This sequence joins TRBV4-3 and TRBJ1-6; the match to TRBD1 covers 9 bases. DNA of the CDR3: TGCGCCAGCAGCCATGGACAGGGGCCTAATTCACCCCTCCACTTT. Protein: CASSHGQGPNSPLHF.